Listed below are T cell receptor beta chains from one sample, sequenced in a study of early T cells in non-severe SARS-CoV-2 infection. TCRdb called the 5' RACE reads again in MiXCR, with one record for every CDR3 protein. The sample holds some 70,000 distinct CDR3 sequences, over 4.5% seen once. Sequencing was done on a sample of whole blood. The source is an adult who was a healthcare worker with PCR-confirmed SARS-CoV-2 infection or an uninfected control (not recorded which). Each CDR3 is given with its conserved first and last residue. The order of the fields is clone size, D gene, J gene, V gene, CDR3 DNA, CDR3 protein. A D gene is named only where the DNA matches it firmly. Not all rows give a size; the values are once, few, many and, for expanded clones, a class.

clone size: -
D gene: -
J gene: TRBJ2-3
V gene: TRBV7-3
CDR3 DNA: TGTGCCAGCAGCCCAAACCAGTCGCCAGATACGCAGTATTTT
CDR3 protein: CASSPNQSPDTQYF

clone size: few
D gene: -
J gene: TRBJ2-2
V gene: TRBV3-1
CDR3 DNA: TGTGCCAGCAGCCAAGTCAACGGGGAGCTGTTTTTT
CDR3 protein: CASSQVNGELFF

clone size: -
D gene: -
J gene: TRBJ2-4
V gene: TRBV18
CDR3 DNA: TGTGCCAGCTCACCCTCTAGCGTCGAAAACATTCAGTACTTC
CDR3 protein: CASSPSSVENIQYF

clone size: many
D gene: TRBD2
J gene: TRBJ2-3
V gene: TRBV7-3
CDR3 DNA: TGTGCCAGCAGCGTATCTAGCGGGAGGAGAGGAGATACGCAGTATTTT
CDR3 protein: CASSVSSGRRGDTQYF

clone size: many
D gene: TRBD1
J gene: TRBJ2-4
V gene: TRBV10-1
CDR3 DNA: TGCGCCAGCAGTGAGTCGCAACAGGGGACCCTAGCCAAAAACATTCAGTACTTC
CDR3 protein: CASSESQQGTLAKNIQYF

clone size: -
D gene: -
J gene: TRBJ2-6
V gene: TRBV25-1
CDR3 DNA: TGTGCCAGCACTACTCGGTCTGGGGCCAACGTCCTGACTTTC
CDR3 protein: CASTTRSGANVLTF

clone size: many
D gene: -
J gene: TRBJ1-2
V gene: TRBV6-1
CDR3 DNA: TGTGCCAGCAGTGAAGCGAGACAGCTTCCCTACTATGGCTACACCTTC
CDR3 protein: CASSEARQLPYYGYTF

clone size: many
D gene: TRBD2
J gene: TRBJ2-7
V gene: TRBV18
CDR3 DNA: TGTGCCAGCGCAAGCGGGAGTCTGGACGAGCAGTACTTC
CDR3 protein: CASASGSLDEQYF

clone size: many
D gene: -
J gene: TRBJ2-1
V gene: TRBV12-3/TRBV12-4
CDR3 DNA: TGTGCCAGCCGAAGTATCTCCTCCTACAATGAGCAGTTCTTC
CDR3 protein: CASRSISSYNEQFF

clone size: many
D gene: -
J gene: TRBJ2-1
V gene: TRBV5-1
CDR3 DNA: TGCGCCAGCAGCTTGGAACCCCAGGCCTCCTCCTACAATGAGCAGTTCTTC
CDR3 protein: CASSLEPQASSYNEQFF

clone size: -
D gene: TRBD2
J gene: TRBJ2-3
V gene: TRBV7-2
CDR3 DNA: TGTGCCAGCAGCTTAAATATGGGACTAGAGGCAGATACGCAGTATTTT
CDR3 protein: CASSLNMGLEADTQYF

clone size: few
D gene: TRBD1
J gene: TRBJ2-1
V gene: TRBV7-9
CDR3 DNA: TGTGCCAGCAGCTTGCAGGGGGCCTATGAGCAGTTCTTC
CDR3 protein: CASSLQGAYEQFF

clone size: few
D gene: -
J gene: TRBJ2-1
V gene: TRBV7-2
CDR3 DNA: TGTGCCAGCACCCCTGGACGATATGAGCAGTTCTTC
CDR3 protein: CASTPGRYEQFF

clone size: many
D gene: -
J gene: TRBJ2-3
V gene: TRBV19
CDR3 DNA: TGTGCCAGTCGAGGCGGGACTTCCACAGATACGCAGTATTTT
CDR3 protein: CASRGGTSTDTQYF

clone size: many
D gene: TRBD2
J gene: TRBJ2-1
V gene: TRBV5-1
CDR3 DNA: TGCGCCAGCAGCTTGGGCCGGAAAATAGCGGGAGGTAGTTACAATGAGCAGTTCTTC
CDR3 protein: CASSLGRKIAGGSYNEQFF

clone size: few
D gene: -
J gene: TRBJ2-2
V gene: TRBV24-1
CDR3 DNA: TGTGCCACCAGTGATTTGACACTTAACACCGGGGAGCTGTTTTTT
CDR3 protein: CATSDLTLNTGELFF

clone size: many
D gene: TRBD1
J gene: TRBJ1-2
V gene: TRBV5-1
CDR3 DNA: TGCGCCAGCAGCTTGGCCGGGACAGGGGGCAACTATGGCTACACCTTC
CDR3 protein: CASSLAGTGGNYGYTF

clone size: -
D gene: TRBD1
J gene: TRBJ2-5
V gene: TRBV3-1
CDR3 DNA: TGTGCCAGCAGCCAAGATCGGACAGGCTCTGGGCCCCAGTACTTC
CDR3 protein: CASSQDRTGSGPQYF

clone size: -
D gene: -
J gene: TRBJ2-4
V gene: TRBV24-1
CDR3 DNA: TGTGCCACCAGTGATTCTGGGGGGCGAAGATCGAAAAACATTCAGTACTTC
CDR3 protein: CATSDSGGRRSKNIQYF

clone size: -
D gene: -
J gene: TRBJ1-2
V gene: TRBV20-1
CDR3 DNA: TGCAGTGCTAGAGCCACCCTACTCGGGACTTTTGGCTACACCTTC
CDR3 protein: CSARATLLGTFGYTF

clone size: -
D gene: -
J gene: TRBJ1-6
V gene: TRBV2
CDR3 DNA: TGTGCCAGCAGTGAATATGGCCAGGGCTCGTCACCCCTCCACTTT
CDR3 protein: CASSEYGQGSSPLHF

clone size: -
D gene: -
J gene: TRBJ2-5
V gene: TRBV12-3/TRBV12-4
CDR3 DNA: TGTGCCAGCAGTTTAGTACAGCCGCAAGAGACCCAGTACTTC
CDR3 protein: CASSLVQPQETQYF

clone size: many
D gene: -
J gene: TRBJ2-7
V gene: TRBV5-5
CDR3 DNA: TGTGCCAGCAGCTTGGACGGCAGGGGCGACGAGCAGTACTTC
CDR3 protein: CASSLDGRGDEQYF

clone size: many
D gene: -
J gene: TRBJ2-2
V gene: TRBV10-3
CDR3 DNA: TGTGCCATCAGTGAAAGAGATGGAGGTGGGGAGCTGTTTTTT
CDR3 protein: CAISERDGGGELFF

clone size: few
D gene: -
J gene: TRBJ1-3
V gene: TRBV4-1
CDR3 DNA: TGCGCCAGCAGCCAAGATATTAGCGGCTTGACTCGGGCGCCTGGAAACACCATATATTTT
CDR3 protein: CASSQDISGLTRAPGNTIYF

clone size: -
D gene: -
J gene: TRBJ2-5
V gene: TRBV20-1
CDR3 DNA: TGCAGTGCTAGAGATCCTGGGTGGGAGACCCAGTACTTC
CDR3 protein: CSARDPGWETQYF

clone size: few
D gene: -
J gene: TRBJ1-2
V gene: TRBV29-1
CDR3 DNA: TGCAGCGTTGAGGGTGCAGGAACCCTCTATGGCTACACCTTC
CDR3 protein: CSVEGAGTLYGYTF

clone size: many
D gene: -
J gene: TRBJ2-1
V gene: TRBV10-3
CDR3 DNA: TGTGCCATCAGTGTCCTAGTAGGGGATGAGCAGTTCTTC
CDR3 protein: CAISVLVGDEQFF

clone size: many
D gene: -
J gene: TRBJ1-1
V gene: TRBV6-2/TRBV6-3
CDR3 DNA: TGTGCCAGCAGTTACTCTGGGGGGATCAACACTGAAGCTTTCTTT
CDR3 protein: CASSYSGGINTEAFF

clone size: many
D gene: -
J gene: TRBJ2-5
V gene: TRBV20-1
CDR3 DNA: TGCAGTGCTGGCCCCCAGACCCAGTACTTC
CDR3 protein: CSAGPQTQYF

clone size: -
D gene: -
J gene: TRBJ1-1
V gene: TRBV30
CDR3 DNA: TGTGCCTGGAGTGAGACCCAGAACACTGAAGCTTTCTTT
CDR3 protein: CAWSETQNTEAFF

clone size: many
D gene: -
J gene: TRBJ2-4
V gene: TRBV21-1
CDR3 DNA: TGTGCCAGCACCGGACAGGGGCCCGACAAAAACATTCAGTACTTC
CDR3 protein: CASTGQGPDKNIQYF

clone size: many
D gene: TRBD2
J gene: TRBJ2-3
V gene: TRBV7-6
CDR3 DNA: TGTGCCAGCAGCTTAGTCGGCGGGAGGAGCACAGATACGCAGTATTTT
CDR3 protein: CASSLVGGRSTDTQYF

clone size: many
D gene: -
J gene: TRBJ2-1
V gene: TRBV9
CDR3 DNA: TGTGCCAGCAGCGAAGGACGATACTCGAGGGACTACAATGAGCAGTTCTTC
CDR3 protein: CASSEGRYSRDYNEQFF

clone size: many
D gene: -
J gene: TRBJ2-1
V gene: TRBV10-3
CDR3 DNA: TGTGCCATCAGTGGATCGGACGGGGGCGAGCAGTTCTTC
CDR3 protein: CAISGSDGGEQFF

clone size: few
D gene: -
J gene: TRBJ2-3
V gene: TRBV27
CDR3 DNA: TGTGCCAGTAAGGGGACGTACACAGATACGCAGTATTTT
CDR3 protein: CASKGTYTDTQYF

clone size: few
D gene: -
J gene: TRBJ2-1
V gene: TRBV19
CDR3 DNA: TGTGCCAGTAGTACCTTTTCGGACGAGCAGTTCTTC
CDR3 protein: CASSTFSDEQFF

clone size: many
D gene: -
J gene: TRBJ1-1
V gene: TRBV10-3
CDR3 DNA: TGTGCCATCAGTGACAGGAGGACTGAAGCTTTCTTT
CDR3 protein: CAISDRRTEAFF

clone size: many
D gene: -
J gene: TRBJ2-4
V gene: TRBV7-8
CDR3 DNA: TGTGCCAGCAGCTTAAGACAGACCGGCATTCAGTACTTC
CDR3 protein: CASSLRQTGIQYF

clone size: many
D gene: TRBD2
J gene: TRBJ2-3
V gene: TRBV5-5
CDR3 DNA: TGTGCCAGCAGCACAGCGGGGGGGCCTTCCGATACGCAGTATTTT
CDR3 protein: CASSTAGGPSDTQYF

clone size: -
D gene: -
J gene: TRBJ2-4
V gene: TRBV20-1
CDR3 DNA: TGCAGTGCTAGACGCCAGAGCGACGACATTCAGTACTTC
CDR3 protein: CSARRQSDDIQYF

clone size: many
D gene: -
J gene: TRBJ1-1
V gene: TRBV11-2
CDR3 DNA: TGTGCCAGCAGCTTAGCAACGGGCTTGGAAGCTTTCTTT
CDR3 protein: CASSLATGLEAFF

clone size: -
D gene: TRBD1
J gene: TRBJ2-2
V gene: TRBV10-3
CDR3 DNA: TGTGCCATCAGTGAAAACGTGGGACAGCAACTCACCGGGGAGCTGTTTTTT
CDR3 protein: CAISENVGQQLTGELFF

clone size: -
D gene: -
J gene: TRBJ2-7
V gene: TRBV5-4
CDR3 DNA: TGTGCCAGCAGCTTGGTGTCTAGCGACGAGCAGTACTTC
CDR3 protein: CASSLVSSDEQYF

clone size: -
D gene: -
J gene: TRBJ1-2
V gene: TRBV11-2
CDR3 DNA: TGTGCCAGCAGCTTAGTAACCGTCTATGGCTACACCTTC
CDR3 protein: CASSLVTVYGYTF

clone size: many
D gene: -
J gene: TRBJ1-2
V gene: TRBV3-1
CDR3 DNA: TGTGCCAGCAGCCAAGGGGATTCCTATGGCTACACCTTC
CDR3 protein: CASSQGDSYGYTF

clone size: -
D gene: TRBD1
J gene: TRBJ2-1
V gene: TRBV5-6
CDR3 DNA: TGTGCCAGCAGCTGGACACCGGGACAGCGAAGCCCGGAGCAGTTCTTC
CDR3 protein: CASSWTPGQRSPEQFF

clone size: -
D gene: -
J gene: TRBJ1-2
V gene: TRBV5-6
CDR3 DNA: TGTGCCAGCAGCCTCCCTAGGACACTCCGCGGGACTGGCTACACCTTC
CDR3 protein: CASSLPRTLRGTGYTF